The T cell receptor (beta chain) under discussion was sequenced for a study of CXCR3-negative and CXCR3-positive naive CD8 T cells. The CDR3 has 13 residues. The V gene's germline CDR1 is SNHLY and CDR2 FYNNEI. CD45RO-CCR7+CD27+CD95- characterized naive CD8+ T cells. General observations from the study: More hydrophobic TRB CDR3s were found in CXCR3-positive naive cells than in CXCR3-negative naive cells. Memory cells diverged, while naive CXCR3-positive and CXCR3-negative cells had similar TRBV-TRBJ usage.

In preparing the TRB cDNA libraries, 5' RACE with UMI labels was used. TCRdb re-called the 5' RACE reads and shows each CDR3 protein once, DNA omitted. The sample totals more than 100,000 distinct CDR3 sequences. On this clonotype itself: The antigen remains unidentified.

The sequenced sample was naive CXCR3+ CD8+ T cells from blood. Subset here: CD45RO-CCR7+CD27+CD95- naive CD8+ T cells expressing CXCR3 (TNR3+). The chain joins TRBV2 to TRBJ2-7. The clonotype originates from a human donor in good health. Some clones in this sample may be carry-over from other donors' samples. The CDR3 region is CASSVARGYEQYF.